The 31 T cell receptor beta chains listed next were all sequenced from one sample in a study of human T cells and chemical hapten exposure. The time point: patch test 3, about 24 weeks after DPC sensitization. Treatment given: therapeutic diphenylcyclopropenone sensitization with weekly scalp DPC. TCRdb re-analysed the RACE reads in MiXCR, keeping a single row per CDR3 protein. The sample holds under 200,000 distinct CDR3 sequences, 25% to 35% seen once. Sequencing was performed on whole blood, taken in connection with sensitization to the hapten diphenylcyclopropenone (DPC). The source of these receptors is a woman aged 18-29 years with alopecia areata. Some clones in this sample may be carry-over from other donors' samples.

This clonotype was picked up many times. CDR3 DNA sequence: TGCAGTGCTAGAGCAGGGGGAAGCACAGATACGCAGTATTTT. Its protein product is CSARAGGSTDTQYF. V and J are TRBV20-1 and TRBJ2-3; TRBD1 agrees at 7 bases. CDR3 length: 14 residues. The germline V gene has CDR1 DFQATT and CDR2 SNEGSKA (reference sequence). V shed 1 base, J shed 0 bases, and the junction held 1 base outside the gene matches.

There are a few counts of this clonotype. V is TRBV9 and J is TRBJ2-5; D might be TRBD2 (5 bases). Trimming removed 3 bases at V and 1 base at J, with 16 bases between. Germline values: CDR1 SGDLS, CDR2 YYNGEE. This CDR3 has 16 amino acids. DNA of the CDR3: TGTGCCAGCAGCGATGGTCAAAGCGGACCCCAAGAGACCCAGTACTTC. This sequence encodes CASSDGQSGPQETQYF.

The chain combines TRBV4-1 with TRBJ1-2; D uncertain. In germline, CDR1 is MGHRA, CDR2 YSYEKL. Trimming cost V 0 bases and J 4 bases, with 6 bases left between them. The CDR3 consists of 13 residues. CDR3 sequence (DNA): TGCGCCAGCAGCCAAGAAAAGTCCTATGGCTACACCTTC. Translation: CASSQEKSYGYTF.

This rearrangement joins TRBV20-1 to TRBJ2-3, with TRBD2 matching 7 bases. V shed 0 bases, J shed 2 bases, and the junction held 8 bases outside the gene matches. Germline V gene sequence: CDR1 DFQATT, CDR2 SNEGSKA (reference sequence). CDR3 length equals 16 residues. CDR3 sequence (DNA): TGCAGTGCTAGAGATTTGAGGACTAGTGACACAGATACGCAGTATTTT. Translation gives CSARDLRTSDTDTQYF.

The chain carries TRBV27 and TRBJ1-5; a possible D gene is TRBD1 (6 bases). V was shortened by 4 bases and J by 1 base, with 11 bases between the two germline ends. The germline CDR1 and CDR2 sequences are MNHEY and SMNVEV (reference sequence). CDR3 length equals 15 residues. The CDR3 DNA is TGTGCCAGCAGTTCAGCAGGGACAAGCAATCAGCCCCAGCATTTT. Its translation: CASSSAGTSNQPQHF.

The J gene is TRBJ2-2, the V gene TRBV13, with no clear D. The CDR3 runs to 16 residues. Per germline, CDR1 PRHDT and CDR2 FYEKMQ (reference sequence). The V end was cut by 6 bases, the J end by 0 bases, with 14 bases between. This CDR3 is CASRPGNRANTGELFF. CDR3 bases: TGTGCCAGCAGACCCGGAAATAGGGCGAACACCGGGGAGCTGTTTTTT.

V and J are TRBV2 and TRBJ1-4; tentatively, D is TRBD1 (6 bases). CDR1 and CDR2 from the germline V gene are SNHLY and FYNNEI. Deletions cut 1 base from V and 10 bases from J, with 16 bases between. The CDR3 is 15 residues long. The CDR3 nucleotides read TGTGCCAGCAGTGAAGGGTCCAGGGGAAGTGGAAAACTGTTTTTT. It yields the protein CASSEGSRGSGKLFF.

The chain is built from TRBV10-3 and TRBJ1-1; TRBD1 agrees at 10 bases. In germline, CDR1 is ENHRY, CDR2 SYGVKD. Losses at the gene ends were 3 bases for V and 4 bases for J; bases not matched to a gene: 5. The CDR3 has 15 amino acids. The DNA for the CDR3 is TGTGCCATCAGTGAATCGGGACAGGGGAGCACTGAAGCTTTCTTT. Protein product: CAISESGQGSTEAFF.

This chain uses TRBV9 with TRBJ2-3, with D possibly matching TRBD2 (5 bases). This CDR3 comprises 15 residues. From germline, CDR1 is SGDLS and CDR2 YYNGEE. Between the trimmed V and J ends, which lost 2 bases and 2 bases, there was a span of 12 bases. The CDR3 protein is CASSVGGSHTDTQYF. CDR3 sequence (DNA): TGTGCCAGCAGCGTTGGAGGTTCCCACACAGATACGCAGTATTTT.

This sequence joins TRBV15 and TRBJ2-1; D unclear. The V and J ends lost 0 bases and 6 bases respectively, with 12 bases between them. CDR3 size: 15 residues. Germline values: CDR1 LNHNV, CDR2 YYDKDF (reference sequence). The CDR3 is CATSRDSGFGNEQFF. The CDR3 nucleotides are TGTGCCACCAGCAGAGATTCAGGATTTGGCAATGAGCAGTTCTTC.

This chain connects TRBV30 to TRBJ1-2; D is undetermined. The length of the CDR3 is 11 residues. In germline, CDR1 is GTSNPN, CDR2 SVGIG (reference sequence). V was pared by 5 bases and J by 4 bases, with 8 bases between. The chain's CDR3 is CAWSTGYGYTF. The CDR3 bases are TGTGCCTGGTCGACGGGCTATGGCTACACCTTC.

The chain combines TRBV4-3 with TRBJ2-3, with 12 positions matching TRBD2. The CDR3 is made up of 17 amino acids. Germline V lookup: CDR1 LGHNA, CDR2 YSLEER. The V segment lost 5 bases and the J segment 8 bases; nucleotides outside the gene matches: 14. The CDR3 DNA reads as TGCGCCAGCAGCGGGGCCAGCCTAGCGGGGGGGCCGGGTACGCAGTATTTT. It encodes CASSGASLAGGPGTQYF.

A few counts support this clonotype. This chain uses TRBV7-2 with TRBJ2-3, with TRBD2 identical over 9 bases. After removal of 4 bases from V and 5 bases from J, the junction contained 10 bases not matched to a gene. Germline CDR1 is SGHTA and CDR2 is FQGNSA. This CDR3 is built from 16 residues. CDR3 nucleotides: TGTGCCAGCAGCTCAGTACCGACTAGCGGCGGAGATACGCAGTATTTT. Protein product: CASSSVPTSGGDTQYF.

The rearrangement joins TRBV10-3 to TRBJ1-4; 9 positions match TRBD1. Germline assignment: CDR1 ENHRY and CDR2 SYGVKD. The length of the CDR3 is 16 residues. The trim removed 4 bases at V and 7 bases at J, leaving 10 bases unmatched. The CDR3, as DNA: TGTGCCATCAGTGCCCGTGGGACAGGGCAGGGTGAAAAACTGTTTTTT. This encodes CAISARGTGQGEKLFF.

V is TRBV12-3 or TRBV12-4 and J is TRBJ1-2; D is perhaps TRBD1 (5 bases). The V end lost 3 bases, the J end lost 5 bases, and 7 bases lay between the germline ends. The CDR3 runs to 12 residues. The CDR3 DNA reads as TGTGCCAGCAGTTTCCAGGGTTATGGCTACACCTTC. The encoded protein is CASSFQGYGYTF.

A single count supports this clonotype. This chain joins TRBV5-1 and TRBJ1-3; tentative D call: TRBD1 (6 bases). Looked up from germline, CDR1 is SGHRS and CDR2 is YFSETQ. The CDR3 loop spans 16 amino acids. V was trimmed by 1 base and J by 3 bases, leaving 14 bases between them. The CDR3, as DNA: TGCGCCAGCAGCTTGACAGGGAAGGAAATTGGAAACACCATATATTTT. This sequence encodes CASSLTGKEIGNTIYF.

The V and J genes are TRBV4-3 and TRBJ2-3; TRBD2 agrees at 8 bases. The V gene end was trimmed by 2 bases and the J gene end by 2 bases; junction bases not matched to a gene: 3. The CDR3 spans 15 residues. Per germline, CDR1 LGHNA and CDR2 YSLEER. This CDR3 reads CASSQLAGLTDTQYF. The CDR3 DNA sequence: TGCGCCAGCAGCCAATTAGCGGGGCTCACAGATACGCAGTATTTT.

This clonotype has a handful of counts. This sequence joins TRBV10-3 and TRBJ1-2, with D maybe TRBD1 (5 bases). CDR1 and CDR2 from the germline V gene are ENHRY and SYGVKD. The CDR3 extends over 12 amino acids. Trimming pared 4 bases from V and 4 bases from J, leaving 7 bases between. This CDR3 is CAISGDSYGYTF. The CDR3 DNA reads TGTGCCATCAGTGGCGACAGCTATGGCTACACCTTC.

The gene calls are TRBV5-1 and TRBJ2-2; tentatively, D is TRBD2 (5 bases). CDR1 is SGHRS and CDR2 is YFSETQ in the germline V gene. The V end lost 1 base, the J end lost 3 bases, and 7 bases lay between the germline ends. CDR3 length: 14 amino acids. The CDR3 loop reads CASSLSGYTGELFF. The CDR3 DNA is TGCGCCAGCAGCTTGAGCGGATACACCGGGGAGCTGTTTTTT.

The chain couples TRBV12-3 or TRBV12-4 to TRBJ2-1; TRBD1 might be the D (5 bases). V was cut by 3 bases and J by 11 bases, with 17 bases left in between. The CDR3 spans 14 residues. Written as DNA, the CDR3 is TGTGCCAGCAGTTTGACAGCGCAAGGAAACAAGCAGTTCTTC. Translating gives CASSLTAQGNKQFF.

This clonotype was recorded a few times. The V call is TRBV20-1, the J call TRBJ1-5; tentatively, D is TRBD1 (6 bases). The germline gives CDR1 DFQATT, CDR2 SNEGSKA (reference sequence). The V end lost 0 bases, the J end lost 4 bases, and 16 bases lay between the germline ends. The CDR3 contains 16 residues. CDR3 amino acids: CSARDPTRGWNQPQHF. CDR3 nucleotides: TGCAGTGCTAGAGACCCCACCAGGGGATGGAATCAGCCCCAGCATTTT.

This clonotype was recorded a few times. The chain's CDR3 is CASSFVGRAVETQYF. CDR3 DNA sequence: TGTGCCAGCAGCTTTGTCGGGAGGGCCGTAGAGACCCAGTACTTC. The chain carries TRBV11-2 and TRBJ2-5, with TRBD2 identical over 8 bases. The germline gives CDR1 SGHAT, CDR2 FQNNGV. The J segment lost 4 bases and the V segment lost 3 bases, leaving 7 bases of the junction unmatched. The length of the CDR3 is 15 residues.

This chain links TRBV6-5 with TRBJ1-5; 8 nucleotides match TRBD1. V lost 5 bases to trimming and J lost 6 bases; unmatched junction nucleotides: 12. Per germline, CDR1 MNHEY and CDR2 SVGAGI. This CDR3 is built from 16 residues. In nucleotides, the CDR3 is TGTGCCAGCAGTCCCACCGACAGGGGTGGGGGTCAGCCCCAGCATTTT. Its protein product is CASSPTDRGGGQPQHF.

V gene TRBV12-3 or TRBV12-4 combines with J gene TRBJ2-3, with TRBD2 matching 15 bases. This CDR3 comprises 16 residues. Trimming removed 6 bases from V and 6 bases from J; junction bases left unmatched: 7. This CDR3 is CASRLGLAGGADTQYF. The CDR3 DNA reads TGTGCCAGCAGATTGGGACTAGCGGGGGGCGCGGATACGCAGTATTTT.

The table lists this clonotype with a few counts. V usage is TRBV15 and J usage is TRBJ2-5; 10 bases agree with TRBD1. Germline V gives CDR1 LNHNV, CDR2 YYDKDF (reference sequence). The CDR3 covers 15 residues. V shed 0 bases and J 7 bases; nucleotides not matched to a gene: 5. This CDR3 is CATSRDRTGGATQYF. DNA for the CDR3: TGTGCCACCAGCAGAGATAGGACAGGGGGGGCGACCCAGTACTTC.

V and J are TRBV5-1 and TRBJ2-7, with a tentative D call TRBD1 (5 bases). Trimming cost V 0 bases and J 2 bases, with 9 bases left between them. The CDR3 consists of 14 residues. Germline V CDR1 and CDR2: SGHRS, YFSETQ. Here the CDR3 DNA reads TGCGCCAGCAGCTTGGGGGTGACAGCCTACGAGCAGTACTTC. Translation gives CASSLGVTAYEQYF. The entire variable domain, with the rest obtained from reference TRBV5-1 and TRBJ2-7, is as follows: KAGVTQTPRYLIKTRGQQVTLSCSPISGHRSVSWYQQTPGQGLQFLFEYFSETQRNKGNFPGRFSGRQFSNSRSEMNVSTLELGDSALYLCASSLGVTAYEQYFGPGTRLTVT.

This clonotype was counted between two and nine times. This rearrangement joins TRBV20-1 to TRBJ1-2; TRBD1 is a possible D gene (6 bases). This CDR3 comprises 11 residues. The V and J ends lost 3 bases and 8 bases respectively, with 10 bases between them. The germline V gene has CDR1 DFQATT and CDR2 SNEGSKA (reference sequence). In DNA form, the CDR3 reads TGCAGTGCTAGCGGGGGGCAAGGCTACACCTTC. This translates into CSASGGQGYTF.

Many counts were recorded for this clonotype. J is TRBJ2-1 and V is TRBV21-1; the D segment call TRBD2 is taken from the table without a DNA check. TRBV21-1 is assigned pseudogene status. The CDR3 totals 15 residues. The CDR3 nucleotides read TGTGCCAGCAGCAAGGTCACTAGCGGGAACAATGAGCAGTTCTTC. Its translation is CASSKVTSGNNEQFF.

A few counts support this clonotype. In DNA form, the CDR3 reads TGCAGTGCACTGGGACTAGAGTTGCGCGGTGAGCAGTTCTTC. Protein product: CSALGLELRGEQFF. The chain recombines TRBV20-1 with TRBJ2-1, with 8 bases identical to TRBD2. The germline gives CDR1 DFQATT, CDR2 SNEGSKA (reference sequence). This CDR3 region has 14 residues. With 6 bases clipped from V and 9 bases from J, the junction kept 13 bases outside the gene matches.

This clonotype has a count of ten or more. The V gene is TRBV3-1, the J gene TRBJ2-2, with D tentatively TRBD1 or TRBD2 (5 bases each). The CDR3 loop spans 14 amino acids. With 4 bases removed from V and 2 bases from J, the gap between germline ends came to 8 bases. Germline values: CDR1 LGHDT, CDR2 YNNKEL (reference sequence). The CDR3, as DNA: TGTGCCAGCAGCCGGGGACGTAACACCGGGGAGCTGTTTTTT. Its protein is CASSRGRNTGELFF.

Only a few counts were recorded for this clonotype. This rearrangement joins TRBV5-1 to TRBJ1-6; unclear D gene. V gave up 0 bases and J gave up 8 bases, with 12 bases separating them. In germline, CDR1 is SGHRS, CDR2 YFSETQ. The CDR3 runs to 15 residues. The CDR3 sequence: CASSLEGGSYSPLHF. The CDR3, as DNA: TGCGCCAGCAGCTTGGAAGGCGGAAGTTATTCACCCCTCCACTTT.